What follows are 5 T cell receptor beta chains derived from one specimen sequenced in a study of T cell responses to AZD1222 COVID-19 vaccine. TCRdb's copy holds only in-frame clones and misses some; the assay was immunoSEQ multiplex PCR. The sample lists more than 100,000 clones, about 92% occurring once. The sample consisted of peripheral blood, taken 28 days after the second AZD1222 dose. All receptors come from an adult who received the AZD1222 COVID-19 vaccine.

The chain couples TRBV19 to TRBJ1-1; no clear D gene. Trimming removed 1 base at V and 1 base at J, with 4 bases between. Germline V lookup: CDR1 LNHDA, CDR2 SQIVND (reference sequence). The CDR3 totals 13 residues. This chain's CDR3 is CASSIGGNTEAFF. DNA for the CDR3: TGTGCCAGTAGTATAGGAGGGAACACTGAAGCTTTCTTT. The whole variable domain, remainder taken from reference TRBV19 and TRBJ1-1, is DGGITQSPKYLFRKEGQNVTLSCEQNLNHDAMYWYRQDPGQGLRLIYYSQIVNDFQKGDIAEGYSVSREKKESFPLTVTSAQKNPTAFYLCASSIGGNTEAFFGQGTRLTVV.

The gene calls are TRBV7-3 and TRBJ2-6; D call uncertain. Germline V gives CDR1 SGHTA, CDR2 FQGTGA. Trimming pared 4 bases from V and 1 base from J, leaving 5 bases between. The CDR3 spans 14 residues. As DNA, the CDR3 is TGTGCCAGCAGCTCGAATTCTGGGGCCAACGTCCTGACTTTC. Translated: CASSSNSGANVLTF.

The rearrangement uses TRBV7-6 and TRBJ1-4; TRBD1 is a possible D gene (6 bases). The CDR3 consists of 16 residues. CDR1 is SGHVS and CDR2 is FNYEAQ in the germline V gene. Trimming cost V 1 base and J 8 bases, with 17 bases left between them. The DNA of the CDR3 is TGTGCCAGCAGCTTAGGAGGGTGGACAGAAGGCGAAAAACTGTTTTTT. It translates to CASSLGGWTEGEKLFF.

The rearrangement uses TRBV5-1 and TRBJ1-6; D is ambiguous. Germline lookup yields CDR1 SGHRS and CDR2 YFSETQ. CDR3 length: 15 residues. Trimming left V 1 base short and J 8 bases short, with 13 bases between. The CDR3 loop is CASSLRLGTYSPLHF. DNA for the CDR3: TGCGCCAGCAGCTTGCGTTTGGGAACCTATTCACCCCTCCACTTT.

This chain joins TRBV6-5 and TRBJ1-4, with a tentative D call TRBD1 (5 bases). This CDR3 has 15 amino acids. Germline assignment: CDR1 MNHEY and CDR2 SVGAGI. Trimming pared 4 bases from V and 7 bases from J, leaving 16 bases between. This chain's CDR3 is CASSLSWRGGEKLFF. The CDR3 nucleotides read TGTGCCAGCAGTTTATCCTGGAGGGGTGGTGAAAAACTGTTTTTT.